Listed here are 24 T cell receptor beta chains from one sample, sequenced in a study of radiotherapy plus CTLA-4 blockade in lung cancer. The assay was immunoSEQ multiplex PCR, and TCRdb's table has in-frame clones only and misses some. The sample gives 43,000 or so clones, roughly 76% of which show up once; 3.5% is in the top ten. Sample: peripheral blood, taken from a patient treated with radiotherapy plus ipilimumab. These receptors were collected from a human donor with non-small cell lung cancer who had a complete response to radiotherapy plus ipilimumab.

V usage is TRBV7-9 and J usage is TRBJ2-1; D possibly corresponds to TRBD2 (5 bases). The CDR3 has 15 amino acids. Germline loops: CDR1 SEHNR, CDR2 FQNEAQ (reference sequence). V lost 1 base to trimming and J lost 15 bases, with 22 bases between them. The CDR3 here is CASSLGRDHKSKRFF. CDR3 in DNA: TGTGCCAGCAGCTTAGGCCGGGATCACAAGTCCAAAAGGTTCTTC.

V and J are TRBV7-2 and TRBJ1-1; D is uncertain. The germline CDR1 and CDR2 sequences are SGHTA and FQGNSA. The ends were cut back, 3 bases at V and 1 base at J, with 15 bases in the middle. The CDR3 length is 16 residues. This chain's CDR3 is CASSFPGEGGNTEAFF. The CDR3 nucleotides are TGTGCCAGCAGCTTCCCAGGAGAGGGAGGGAACACTGAAGCTTTCTTT.

There are a few counts of this clone. The chain has TRBV10-3 and TRBJ2-7; D unclear. CDR3 length: 13 residues. Germline V gene data show CDR1 as ENHRY and CDR2 as SYGVKD. Trimming shortened V by 5 bases and J by 3 bases, and 11 bases separated the two germline ends. The CDR3 is CAISQQPDYEQYF. CDR3 DNA sequence: TGTGCCATCAGTCAACAGCCTGACTACGAGCAGTACTTC.

As DNA, the CDR3 is TGTGCCAGCAGTTTAAGTTGGCAGGGGTCCTACGAGCAGTACTTC. Residues: CASSLSWQGSYEQYF. This sequence joins TRBV27 and TRBJ2-7; D may be TRBD1 (6 bases). Trimming cost V 2 bases and J 1 base, with 12 bases left between them. This CDR3 has 15 residues. Looked up from germline, CDR1 is MNHEY and CDR2 is SMNVEV (reference sequence).

The V gene is TRBV6-4, the J gene TRBJ1-1, with D maybe TRBD1 (5 bases). CDR1 is MRHNA, CDR2 SNTAGT, per germline. The CDR3 has 15 residues. V lost 7 bases and J 0 bases, leaving 15 bases between the germline ends. CDR3 in DNA: TGTGCCAGCACCCCGGACATCAACATGAACACTGAAGCTTTCTTT. Translated, it gives CASTPDINMNTEAFF.

This clone was observed a single time. The chain employs TRBV29-1 and TRBJ1-1; D perhaps matches TRBD1 (6 bases). V lost 7 bases to trimming and J lost 10 bases, with 19 bases between them. CDR3 length: 12 residues. Germline V lookup: CDR1 SQVTM, CDR2 ANQGSEA. The CDR3 DNA reads TGCAGCGGCGCCGACAGGTTTTCCTCAGCTTTCTTT. This encodes CSGADRFSSAFF.

The V gene is TRBV6-1, the J gene TRBJ2-7, with D tentatively TRBD1 (6 bases). Germline V gene sequence: CDR1 MNHNS, CDR2 SASEGT. The CDR3 has 14 amino acids. Trimming shortened V by 5 bases and J by 2 bases, and 13 bases separated the two germline ends. DNA of the CDR3: TGTGCCAGCAGTAAAGAGGACAGTACCTACGAGCAGTACTTC. Protein product: CASSKEDSTYEQYF.

The rearrangement joins TRBV2 to TRBJ1-1, with D possibly TRBD1 on 6 matching bases. The CDR3 loop spans 16 amino acids. The ends were cut back, 7 bases at V and 4 bases at J, with 22 bases in the middle. Germline CDR1 and CDR2: SNHLY and FYNNEI. As DNA, the CDR3 is TGTGCCAGCAACTCGGGGGGCCCAGGCAGGGGCACTGAAGCTTTCTTT. Protein sequence: CASNSGGPGRGTEAFF.

V usage is TRBV28 and J usage is TRBJ2-1; TRBD2 agrees at 12 bases. CDR1 is MDHEN, CDR2 SYDVKM, per germline. The CDR3 is 15 residues long. V lost 6 bases to trimming and J lost 6 bases; unmatched junction nucleotides: 6. The CDR3 region is CASSGLAGQVNEQFF. The CDR3 DNA sequence: TGTGCCAGCAGCGGACTAGCGGGACAGGTCAATGAGCAGTTCTTC.

The sample holds a few counts of this clone. V is TRBV6-6 and J is TRBJ2-1; TRBD1 aligns across 12 bases. CDR3 length: 16 residues. Germline lookup yields CDR1 MNHNY and CDR2 SVGAGI (reference sequence). V was pared by 2 bases and J by 6 bases, with 5 bases of the junction left unmatched. In DNA, the CDR3 is TGTGCCAGCAGTTACCGTGGGACAGGGGGCCGCAATGAGCAGTTCTTC. Translating it yields CASSYRGTGGRNEQFF.

This clone showed up just a few times. The V and J genes are TRBV18 and TRBJ1-2; TRBD1 is a possible D gene (6 bases). Germline values: CDR1 KGHSH, CDR2 LQKENI. V dropped 2 bases and J dropped 9 bases, with 19 bases sitting between them. The CDR3 runs to 15 residues. This CDR3 is CASSPTRARGFSYTF. The DNA for the CDR3 is TGTGCCAGCTCACCAACAAGGGCCAGGGGTTTTAGCTACACCTTC.

The chain joins TRBV18 to TRBJ2-7; D perhaps matches TRBD1 (6 bases). Per germline, CDR1 KGHSH and CDR2 LQKENI. V dropped 4 bases and J dropped 0 bases, with 13 bases sitting between them. The CDR3 spans 15 residues. CDR3 sequence reads: CASSLMTGNSYEQYF. The CDR3, as DNA: TGTGCCAGCTCACTGATGACAGGAAACTCCTACGAGCAGTACTTC. The full variable domain, completed using reference TRBV18 and TRBJ2-7, is NAGVMQNPRHLVRRRGQEARLRCSPMKGHSHVYWYRQLPEEGLKFMVYLQKENIIDESGMPKERFSAEFPKEGPSILRIQQVVRGDSAAYFCASSLMTGNSYEQYFGPGTRLTVT.

The chain recombines TRBV7-9 with TRBJ2-1, with D possibly TRBD1 on 5 matching bases. The CDR3 runs 14 residues. In germline, CDR1 is SEHNR, CDR2 FQNEAQ (reference sequence). V was cut by 1 base and J by 6 bases, with 10 bases left in between. The DNA for the CDR3 is TGTGCCAGCAGCTTAGGGCCTGGGGCCAATGAGCAGTTCTTC. This encodes CASSLGPGANEQFF.

This clone is a singleton in its sample. The chain combines TRBV6-5 with TRBJ1-2; no clear D gene. Germline loops: CDR1 MNHEY, CDR2 SVGAGI. CDR3 size: 14 residues. The V end lost 7 bases, the J end lost 2 bases, and 14 bases lay between the germline ends. The CDR3 DNA reads as TGTGCCAGCAACCAAGGCGGCAAAAACTATGGCTACACCTTC. Its translation: CASNQGGKNYGYTF.

This clone was observed a handful of times. The chain employs TRBV30 and TRBJ2-7; unclear D gene. The germline CDR1 and CDR2 sequences are GTSNPN and SVGIG (reference sequence). V gave up 0 bases and J gave up 2 bases, with 11 bases separating them. This CDR3 spans 14 amino acids. CDR3 in amino acids: CAWSVLTTPYEQYF. The CDR3 coding sequence is TGTGCCTGGAGTGTACTAACTACCCCCTACGAGCAGTACTTC.

The genes are TRBV11-2 and TRBJ1-1; D is possibly TRBD1 (5 bases). The germline CDR1 and CDR2 sequences are SGHAT and FQNNGV. V lost 1 base to trimming and J lost 4 bases, with 10 bases between them. This CDR3 spans 14 amino acids. The DNA for the CDR3 is TGTGCCAGCAGCTTAGGGGGGGTTAGCACTGAAGCTTTCTTT. Protein: CASSLGGVSTEAFF.

The chain's CDR3 is CASRTGDNTDTQYF. CDR3 nucleotide sequence: TGTGCCAGCAGGACAGGGGACAACACAGATACGCAGTATTTT. V is TRBV2 and J is TRBJ2-3; 8 bases match TRBD1. In germline, CDR1 is SNHLY, CDR2 FYNNEI. V shed 6 bases, J shed 2 bases, and the junction held 4 bases outside the gene matches. The CDR3 length is 14 residues.

The chain employs TRBV28 and TRBJ2-5, with a weak D call TRBD1 (5 bases). The DNA end favors TRBJ2-7, so the J call may be wrong. The CDR3 is made up of 12 amino acids. The V gene's germline CDR1 is MDHEN and CDR2 SYDVKM. The CDR3 region is CASSVTAYEQYF. In DNA, the CDR3 is TGTGCCAGCAGTGTGACAGCTTACGAGCAGTACTTC.

J is TRBJ2-2 and V is TRBV7-8; D gene uncertain. V was shortened by 1 base and J by 4 bases, with 7 bases between the two germline ends. The CDR3 consists of 14 residues. Germline V gene sequence: CDR1 SGHVS, CDR2 FQNEAQ. CDR3 sequence: CASSLDPSTGELFF. The CDR3 DNA reads as TGTGCCAGCAGCTTAGATCCGTCCACCGGGGAGCTGTTTTTT.

This clone has only one observation. The gene calls are TRBV11-2 and TRBJ1-5; no definite D call. The CDR3 spans 13 residues. The V gene's germline CDR1 is SGHAT and CDR2 FQNNGV. V was shortened by 0 bases and J by 11 bases, with 11 bases between the two germline ends. The CDR3 sequence is CASSLDLGGAQHF. The DNA of the CDR3 is TGTGCCAGCAGCTTAGATTTGGGCGGGGCCCAGCATTTT.

The V and J genes are TRBV7-9 and TRBJ1-2, with TRBD1 matching over 8 bases. There are 14 residues in the CDR3. CDR1 and CDR2 from the germline V gene are SEHNR and FQNEAQ (reference sequence). V shed 5 bases, J shed 6 bases, and the junction held 8 bases outside the gene matches. CDR3 sequence (DNA): TGTGCCAGCAGCCCAGAGACAGGGGCTCATGGCTACACCTTC. It encodes CASSPETGAHGYTF. Using reference TRBV7-9 and TRBJ1-2 for the parts outside the CDR3, the full variable domain is DTGVSQNPRHKITKRGQNVTFRCDPISEHNRLYWYRQTLGQGPEFLTYFQNEAQLEKSRLLSDRFSAERPKGSFSTLEIQRTEQGDSAMYLCASSPETGAHGYTFGSGTRLTVV.

This clone came up a few times. The chain carries TRBV21-1 and TRBJ2-7; TRBD1 was called by the table and not checked on the DNA. TRBV21-1 corresponds to a pseudogene. The CDR3 is 14 amino acids. This CDR3 is CASSPLRHSYEQYF. Written as DNA, the CDR3 is TGTGCCAGCAGCCCCCTGAGACATTCCTACGAGCAGTACTTC.

This rearrangement joins TRBV6-1 to TRBJ2-7; TRBD2 agrees at 8 bases. V dropped 3 bases and J dropped 1; count of bases not matched to a gene: 5. CDR3 length equals 15 residues. Germline-derived CDR1 and CDR2 are MNHNS and SASEGT. Written as DNA, the CDR3 is TGTGCCAGCAGTGACCTAGCGGGCGGATCCTACGAGCAGTACTTC. This sequence encodes CASSDLAGGSYEQYF.

This chain connects TRBV27 to TRBJ1-1; 7 bases map to TRBD1. The V and J ends lost 5 bases and 4 bases, in that order; junction bases with no gene match: 7. The CDR3 runs to 14 residues. Germline CDR1 is MNHEY and CDR2 is SMNVEV (reference sequence). CDR3 DNA: TGTGCCAGCAGTACAAAGACAGGGTTCACTGAAGCTTTCTTT. Its protein product is CASSTKTGFTEAFF.